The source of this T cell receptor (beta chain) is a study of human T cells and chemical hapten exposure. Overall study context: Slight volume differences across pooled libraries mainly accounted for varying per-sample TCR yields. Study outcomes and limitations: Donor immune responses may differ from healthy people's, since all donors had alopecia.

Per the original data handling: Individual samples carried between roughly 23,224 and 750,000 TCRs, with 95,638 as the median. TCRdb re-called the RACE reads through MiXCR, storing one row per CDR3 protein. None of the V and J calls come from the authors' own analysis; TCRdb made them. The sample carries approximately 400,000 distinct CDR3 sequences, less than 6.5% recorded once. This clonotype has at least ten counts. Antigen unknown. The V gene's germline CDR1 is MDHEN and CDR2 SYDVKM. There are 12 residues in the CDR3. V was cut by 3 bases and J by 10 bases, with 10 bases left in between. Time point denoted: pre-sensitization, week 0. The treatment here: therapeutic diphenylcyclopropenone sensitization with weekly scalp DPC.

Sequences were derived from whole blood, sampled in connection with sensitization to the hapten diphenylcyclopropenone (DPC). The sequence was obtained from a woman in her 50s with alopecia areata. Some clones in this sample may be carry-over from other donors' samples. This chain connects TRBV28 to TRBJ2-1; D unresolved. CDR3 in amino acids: CASSFNEREQFF. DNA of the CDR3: TGTGCCAGCAGTTTTAATGAACGGGAGCAGTTCTTC.